This T cell receptor beta chain was captured by sequencing in a study of shared clonotypes between healthy human individuals (dated by TCRdb to the early 2020s). For the study in its entirety: A couple of women and three men aged 18 to 49 years were included in the cohort. Between about 0.8 and 8.9 billion PBMCs per donor were obtained by leukapheresis. For each donor, CD4 naive and CD4 memory were each run on three plates, CD8 naive on two plates, and CD8 memory on one plate. Blood TCR repertoires of a handful of healthy adults were deeply sequenced to estimate repertoire size and the extent of clonotype sharing between individuals. Different laboratories and diverse techniques were used to prepare libraries and sequence TCR repertoires, to increase sequencing depth and limit assay-specific biases. General study outcomes and caveats: Only blood was sampled, and tissue TCR repertoires likely differ from those in blood. Pairwise subsampling indicated that sequencing depth was expected to affect the degree of clonotype sharing among donors. Even with the large sequencing depth, rarefaction of the sorted-subset datasets indicated that sequencing was incomplete. Clonotypes shared by all four sorted-subset donors showed higher generation probabilities than non-shared clonotypes. Sharing across a few donors was observed for around 5% of naive CD4, over 3% of naive CD8, over 2% of memory CD4, and around 0.44% of memory CD8 clonotypes. Larger estimated clonotype richness was generally found for naive subsets than for memory subsets. The genetic and exposure-history diversity represented was limited by the small number of donors.

Including cysteine and phenylalanine, the CDR3 has 15 amino acids. Just the 45-base CDR3 DNA is kept, in frame starting at base 1. Unmatched junction bases come to 4, with V trimmed by 4 bases and J by 1 base. As concerns this clone: Its binding antigen is unknown. It has no much larger one-base neighbor in the sample; base qualities were not kept.

The donors were healthy, HIV-negative adults who had no recently reported acute infections or vaccinations. Only Caucasian adults living in Nashville, Tennessee, USA were represented among the donors. CD4+ T cells were enriched through magnetic negative selection, after which naive cells were positively selected on CD45RA and the remaining negative fraction served as the memory subset. Blood was collected by leukapheresis, and PBMCs were isolated by Ficoll-Histopaque density gradient centrifugation and then cryopreserved in liquid nitrogen vapor phase. Analytical flow cytometry was used to check the purity and quantity of each magnetically sorted T cell population. Genomic DNA was isolated from every sorted fraction and measured by UV absorbance on a Nanodrop 2000c. Using the deep immunoSEQ assay, multiplex PCR amplified TCR CDR3 regions from genomic DNA. For each cell subset, the extracted genomic DNA was distributed evenly across all wells of several immunoSEQ 96-well plates, and each plate served as one replicate. Each replicate PCR for sorted subsets received about 200 ng genomic DNA, equal to about 30,000 T cell genomes. The purified libraries were quantified using a Qubit 3.0 fluorometer, sized with a Bioanalyzer 2100, and then quantified again using the KAPA Library Quantification kit. A separate single-read 150-cycle Illumina NextSeq 550 flow cell was used to sequence each immunoSEQ 96-well plate. As for the authors' bioinformatics: Because only junctional sequences without quality scores were contained in the immunoSEQ output, filtering matching that applied to full-length reads could not be performed. Sequences were annotated with PyIR, a Python wrapper for IgBLAST v1.9, using IMGT germline references to assign V/J genes and CDR3. Reads were removed for weak V/J assignments (E-value above 1e-6), missing CDR3, stop codons, out-of-frame junctions, or ambiguous translated residues. V3J clonotypes were defined as sequences sharing the same inferred V gene, J gene, and CDR3 amino acid sequence. Percentage overlap between repertoires was computed as shared unique clonotypes divided by the size of the smaller repertoire. RTK rarefaction, the Chao1 estimator, and Recon v2.1 estimates of unobserved clonotypes were used to assess repertoire richness. For all TCRbeta clonotypes obtained by the gDNA method from several donors, generation probabilities were computed with OLGA. TCRdb mirrors the immuneACCESS table, restricted to in-frame sequences. Some clones are absent from its copies; in checked studies, under half trace to an unresolved V gene, and the reason for the others is unknown. That table gives V, J and clone size, and the DNA gave D and trimming. This sample holds over 1.5 million clones; around 98% were observed only once. The top ten hold about 0.45% of the sample.

The specimen was naive CD4+ T cells sorted from blood. This sample's cell subset or site label indicates: CD45RA+ positively selected. The TCR was taken from a man younger than 40 in good health. The sequence links TRBV5-7 to TRBJ1-1; TRBD1 agrees with 10 junctional bases. TRBV5-7 is filed as an ORF, its function uncertain. The CDR3 reads CASSVTGGSNTEAFF. The sequenced DNA is TGTGCCAGCAGCGTGACAGGGGGCTCGAACACTGAAGCTTTCTTT.